This T cell receptor (beta chain) comes out of a study of regulatory T cells in long-lasting Graves disease. This clonotype was seen repeatedly, ten times or more. Time point defined: newly diagnosed GD, antithyroid drugs for less than 3 months. RNA extracted from PBMCs served as the sequencing template. Through Arm-PCR of CDR3 regions and iRepertoire HTBI primers, TCR beta libraries were built. TCRdb reprocessed the multiplex PCR reads via MiXCR and lists one record per CDR3 protein. The sample lists about 540,000 distinct CDR3 sequences, roughly 13% seen once, with about 10% in the top ten. J was trimmed by 1 base and V by 4 bases; bases with no gene match: 5. Per germline, CDR1 SGHAT and CDR2 FQNNGV. The CDR3 runs to 15 residues. This same sample was also part of a study on T cells in Graves' hyperthyroidism and ophthalmopathy.

Source: peripheral blood mononuclear cells (PBMCs), taken at new diagnosis, from a patient treated with antithyroid drugs. The chain has TRBV11-2 and TRBJ2-5; 8 nucleotides agree with TRBD2. The source of this sequence is a man aged 25-45 years with Graves disease. Written as DNA, the CDR3 is TGTGCCAGCAGCTGGCGACTAGCGCCCCAAGAGACCCAGTACTTC. As protein: CASSWRLAPQETQYF.